A selection of T cell receptor beta chains follows, all from one sample in a study of a mutant IDH1 vaccine in newly diagnosed glioma. Some clones are missing from TCRdb's copy, which holds only in-frame ones; the method was immunoSEQ multiplex PCR. Seen here are approximately 61,000 clones, approximately 80% observed once, and the top ten hold 5.9%. Which antigens these TCRs recognize remains unknown. The specimen was PBMCs, collected from a glioma patient whose treatment included an IDH1 peptide vaccine. These receptors were taken from a man over 45 with glioma. Each CDR3 is given with its conserved first and last residue. The D gene is left open where the match is weak. The size of a clone is reported for some rows only, either as once, few or many, or as a class for expanded clones.

d_call	j_call	clone_size	v_call	cdr3_aa	cdr3_nt
-	TRBJ1-1	few	TRBV30	CAWSVPGALNTEAFF	TGTGCCTGGAGTGTACCTGGAGCATTGAACACTGAAGCTTTCTTT
-	TRBJ1-5	-	TRBV7-8	CASSPYTGHNQPQHF	TGTGCCAGCAGCCCCTACACGGGGCACAATCAGCCCCAGCATTTT
TRBD1	TRBJ2-2	-	TRBV10-3	CAISENRQGLSTGELFF	TGTGCCATCAGTGAAAACCGACAGGGGCTAAGCACCGGGGAGCTGTTTTTT
TRBD2	TRBJ2-5	-	TRBV7-2	CASSLGGTSGGGGTQYF	TGTGCCAGCAGCTTAGGGGGGACTAGCGGGGGAGGTGGGACCCAGTACTTC
TRBD1	TRBJ2-3	-	TRBV5-1	CASSWGRGQKADTQYF	TGCGCCAGCAGCTGGGGCAGGGGGCAGAAGGCAGATACGCAGTATTTT
-	TRBJ1-6	once	TRBV6-1	CASSERQYSPLHF	TGTGCCAGCAGTGAAAGACAGTATTCACCCCTCCACTTT
-	TRBJ2-2	-	TRBV11-2	CASSLGPDTGELFF	TGTGCCAGCAGCTTAGGGCCCGACACCGGGGAGCTGTTTTTT
-	TRBJ2-5	-	TRBV9	CASSVNFDETQYF	TGTGCCAGCAGCGTAAATTTTGATGAGACCCAGTACTTC
-	TRBJ2-7	-	TRBV10-3	CATTPGGEQYF	TGTGCCACAACGCCCGGGGGCGAGCAGTACTTC
-	TRBJ2-3	-	TRBV20-1	CSARVGDTQYF	TGCAGTGCCAGGGTGGGAGATACGCAGTATTTT
TRBD1	TRBJ1-2	-	TRBV5-1	CASSSDRDGYTF	TGCGCCAGCAGCTCGGACAGGGACGGCTACACCTTC
-	TRBJ1-5	once	TRBV28	CASSDGTKVQPQHF	TGTGCCAGCAGCGACGGGACTAAGGTTCAGCCCCAGCATTTT
TRBD1	TRBJ1-2	-	TRBV7-2	CASSWDRGEGYTF	TGTGCCAGCAGCTGGGACAGGGGAGAGGGCTACACCTTC
-	TRBJ2-3	-	TRBV5-1	CASSFGAPSTDTQYF	TGCGCCAGCAGCTTCGGGGCCCCTAGCACAGATACGCAGTATTTT
TRBD2	TRBJ2-5	-	TRBV6-1	CASSELAGGQETQYF	TGTGCCAGCAGTGAACTAGCGGGGGGGCAAGAGACCCAGTACTTC
-	TRBJ2-5	-	TRBV7-8	CASRQGRPAGETQYF	TGTGCCAGCAGACAAGGCAGACCCGCCGGCGAGACCCAGTACTTC
TRBD1	TRBJ1-2	-	TRBV27	CASSWRGTGSNYGYTF	TGTGCCAGCAGTTGGAGGGGGACAGGGTCTAACTATGGCTACACCTTC
-	TRBJ2-7	-	TRBV6-6	CASSGPSYEQYF	TGTGCCAGCAGCGGACCGTCCTACGAGCAGTACTTC
-	TRBJ2-7	-	TRBV6-1	CASSEGFWYEQYF	TGTGCCAGCAGTGAAGGTTTTTGGTACGAGCAGTACTTC
-	TRBJ1-1	-	TRBV2	CASSVGTTEAFF	TGTGCCAGCAGTGTAGGGACGACTGAAGCTTTCTTT
-	TRBJ2-5	-	TRBV6-1	CASSAQGTGETQYF	TGTGCCAGCAGTGCTCAGGGCACGGGGGAGACCCAGTACTTC
-	TRBJ1-1	-	TRBV25-1	CASSDTPATEAFF	TGTGCCAGCAGCGATACTCCTGCCACTGAAGCTTTCTTT
TRBD1	TRBJ1-5	-	TRBV7-8	CASSFGTGNQPQHF	TGTGCCAGCAGCTTCGGGACAGGAAATCAGCCCCAGCATTTT
TRBD1	TRBJ2-7	-	TRBV7-2	CASSLAARTGETGHYEQYF	TGTGCCAGCAGCTTAGCGGCTAGAACCGGTGAGACAGGGCACTACGAGCAGTACTTC
TRBD2	TRBJ2-7	-	TRBV4-1	CASSPTSGNSYEQYF	TGCGCCAGCAGCCCGACTAGCGGGAACTCCTACGAGCAGTACTTC
-	TRBJ1-1	few	TRBV11-3	CASSPGVNTEAFF	TGTGCCAGCAGCCCGGGGGTGAACACTGAAGCTTTCTTT
-	TRBJ2-5	-	TRBV5-6	CASSLNSAEATQYF	TGTGCCAGCAGCTTGAACTCAGCGGAGGCGACCCAGTACTTC
-	TRBJ2-1	-	TRBV11-2	CASSSLEWGRNEQFF	TGTGCCAGCAGCTCTCTAGAATGGGGGAGGAATGAGCAGTTCTTC
TRBD2	TRBJ2-7	-	TRBV10-3	CAIQRGATYEQYF	TGTGCCATTCAGCGGGGGGCTACCTACGAGCAGTACTTC
-	TRBJ2-1	-	TRBV6-4	CASSDGNRYNEQFF	TGTGCCAGCAGTGACGGTAACAGGTACAATGAGCAGTTCTTC
-	TRBJ2-7	-	TRBV18	CASSPDTDSYEQYF	TGTGCCAGCTCACCCGACACGGACTCCTACGAGCAGTACTTC
-	TRBJ1-1	-	TRBV4-1	CASSQGTASAEAFF	TGCGCCAGCAGCCAAGGAACAGCGTCAGCTGAAGCTTTCTTT
-	TRBJ2-1	-	TRBV21-1	CASRRVGNNEQFF	TGTGCCAGCAGACGGGTCGGCAACAATGAGCAGTTCTTC
TRBD2	TRBJ2-5	once	TRBV15	CATSREAAGGRETQYF	TGTGCCACCAGCAGGGAGGCCGCGGGGGGCCGGGAGACCCAGTACTTC
-	TRBJ1-6	-	TRBV6-5	CASSSTGTHSPLHF	TGTGCCAGCAGTTCCACCGGTACCCATTCACCCCTCCACTTT
-	TRBJ1-3	-	TRBV6-1	CASSESRDTIYF	TGTGCCAGCAGTGAATCGCGAGACACCATATATTTT
-	TRBJ1-1	few	TRBV19	CASSIGRNTEAFF	TGTGCCAGTAGTATAGGGAGGAACACTGAAGCTTTCTTT
TRBD1	TRBJ1-2	-	TRBV25-1	CASSEGTGRTYGYTF	TGTGCCAGCAGTGAAGGGACAGGACGAACCTATGGCTACACCTTC
TRBD1	TRBJ1-4	few	TRBV4-3	CASSQDGGTVNEKLFF	TGCGCCAGCAGCCAAGATGGCGGGACAGTTAATGAAAAACTGTTTTTT
-	TRBJ2-7	-	TRBV11-3	CASSSLGGSSSYEQYF	TGTGCCAGCAGCTCTCTTGGCGGAAGTAGCTCCTACGAGCAGTACTTC
-	TRBJ2-3	-	TRBV29-1	CSVEDEDRPGLVTQYF	TGCAGCGTTGAAGATGAAGACAGGCCAGGTTTAGTTACGCAGTATTTT
-	TRBJ1-1	-	TRBV7-2	CASSLDGQFEAFF	TGTGCCAGCAGCTTAGACGGACAGTTTGAAGCTTTCTTT
-	TRBJ1-2	-	TRBV7-9	CASSSQPATGYGYTF	TGTGCCAGCAGCTCACAGCCGGCTACGGGCTATGGCTACACCTTC
TRBD2	TRBJ2-7	-	TRBV4-1	CASSFGLAGAYEQYF	TGCGCCAGCAGCTTCGGACTAGCGGGGGCCTACGAGCAGTACTTC
-	TRBJ2-1	-	TRBV5-1	CASRPGVDNEQFF	TGCGCCAGCAGGCCGGGTGTCGACAATGAGCAGTTCTTC
-	TRBJ2-7	few	TRBV27	CASSLVLGTYEQYF	TGTGCCAGCAGCTTGGTTCTGGGGACCTACGAGCAGTACTTC
-	TRBJ1-2	-	TRBV6-5	CASSYGPGEDGYTF	TGTGCCAGCAGTTACGGTCCAGGGGAGGATGGCTACACCTTC
-	TRBJ2-1	-	TRBV5-1	CASSLGVRAGGYEQFF	TGCGCCAGCAGCTTGGGGGTGCGAGCGGGTGGGTATGAGCAGTTCTTC
-	TRBJ2-3	-	TRBV9	CASSPGGGGHTDTQYF	TGTGCCAGCAGCCCCGGAGGCGGGGGCCACACAGATACGCAGTATTTT
-	TRBJ2-7	once	TRBV4-1	CASSQDVAPNYEQYF	TGCGCCAGCAGCCAAGATGTGGCGCCGAACTACGAGCAGTACTTC
-	TRBJ2-4	-	TRBV29-1	CSVGGLAKNIQYF	TGCAGCGTTGGTGGTTTAGCCAAAAACATTCAGTACTTC
-	TRBJ1-4	-	TRBV6-5	CASSYGAGSVLFF	TGTGCCAGCAGTTACGGCGCCGGCTCCGTACTGTTTTTT
-	TRBJ1-3	few	TRBV7-3	CASSLSHGNTIYF	TGTGCCAGCAGCTTAAGCCACGGAAACACCATATATTTT
TRBD1	TRBJ2-7	-	TRBV6-5	CASSSGIGRGSYEQYF	TGTGCCAGCAGTTCGGGGATTGGCAGGGGGTCCTACGAGCAGTACTTC